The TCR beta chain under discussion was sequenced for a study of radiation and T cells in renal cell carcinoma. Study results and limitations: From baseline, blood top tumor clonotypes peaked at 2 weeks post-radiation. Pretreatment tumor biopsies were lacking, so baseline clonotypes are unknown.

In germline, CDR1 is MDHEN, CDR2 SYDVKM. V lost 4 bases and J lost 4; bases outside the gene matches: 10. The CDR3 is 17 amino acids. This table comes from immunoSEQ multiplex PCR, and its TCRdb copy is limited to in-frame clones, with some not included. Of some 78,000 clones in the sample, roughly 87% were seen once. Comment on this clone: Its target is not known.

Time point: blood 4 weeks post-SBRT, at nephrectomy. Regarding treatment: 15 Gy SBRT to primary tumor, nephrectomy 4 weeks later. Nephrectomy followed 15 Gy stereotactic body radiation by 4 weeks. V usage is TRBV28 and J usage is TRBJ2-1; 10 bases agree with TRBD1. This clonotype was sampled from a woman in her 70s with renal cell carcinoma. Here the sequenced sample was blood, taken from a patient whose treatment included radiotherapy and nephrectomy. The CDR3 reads CASSSYWTGGGYNEQFF. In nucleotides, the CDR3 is TGTGCCAGCAGTTCCTATTGGACAGGGGGGGGTTACAATGAGCAGTTCTTC.